Presented here are 20 T cell receptor beta chains from one specimen sequenced in a study of T cells in Graves' hyperthyroidism and ophthalmopathy. It was RNA transcripts that yielded the amplified TCR beta CDR3 regions. The study used the HTBI primer set for a first-round RT-PCR of the TCR CDR3. Each CDR3 protein gets one entry after TCRdb re-called the multiplex PCR reads with MiXCR. Of around 600,000 distinct CDR3 sequences listed, roughly 15% are singletons. The sequenced material came from blood. The source is a woman aged 45-59 years with Graves' ophthalmopathy.

V and J are TRBV7-9 and TRBJ2-1; D gene unclear. V was clipped by 7 bases and J by 7 bases, with 11 bases between them. Germline V gene lookup returns CDR1 SEHNR and CDR2 FQNEAQ (reference sequence). This CDR3 spans 12 amino acids. The CDR3 DNA reads TGTGCCAGCACCTCCGCCTCAAATGAGCAGTTCTTC. Amino acid sequence: CASTSASNEQFF.

With respect to this clonotype: Being one base from a much bigger clone, this may be a read error. The rearrangement uses TRBV7-2 and TRBJ2-3; D is ambiguous. CDR1 and CDR2 from the germline V gene are SGHTA and FQGNSA. The germline V and J ends were trimmed by 7 bases and 1 base, with 18 bases remaining between them. CDR3 length: 16 residues. DNA for the CDR3: TGTGCCAGCACCAAATGGGGTGGTTGGGGCACAGATACGCAGTATTTT. Its translation: CASTKWGGWGTDTQYF. Full variable domain (rest looked up from reference TRBV7-2 and TRBJ2-3): GAGVSQSPSNKVTEKGKDVELRCDPISGHTALYWYRQSLGQGLEFLIYFQGNSAPDKSGLPSDRFSAERTGGSVSTLTIQRTQQEDSAVYLCASTKWGGWGTDTQYFGPGTRLTVL.

In its sample, this clonotype was seen many times. The V and J genes are TRBV30 and TRBJ2-1, with 9 bases lining up with TRBD2. CDR3 length equals 16 residues. Germline V gene data show CDR1 as GTSNPN and CDR2 as SVGIG (reference sequence). J lost 8 bases, V lost 0 bases, and 11 bases had no gene match. The DNA of the CDR3 is TGTGCCTGGAGTGTATGGATAGCGGGAGCAACCGATGAGCAGTTCTTC. This sequence encodes CAWSVWIAGATDEQFF.

The CDR3 DNA reads as TGTGCCAGCAGCTTAGGGCTAGCGGGAGGGGCCGAGCAGTACTTC. It yields the protein CASSLGLAGGAEQYF. The rearrangement joins TRBV7-3 to TRBJ2-7; 12 bases match TRBD2. Looked up from germline, CDR1 is SGHTA and CDR2 is FQGTGA. This CDR3 region has 15 residues. The junction had 5 bases not matched to a gene; V was cut back by 2 bases and J by 6 bases.

This clonotype was observed many times. The V and J genes are TRBV12-3 or TRBV12-4 and TRBJ2-1; D remains ambiguous. This CDR3 is built from 13 residues. The germline V and J ends were trimmed by 0 bases and 10 bases, with 10 bases remaining between them. The CDR3 region has the DNA TGTGCCAGCAGTTTAGCGGAAGGTATGGAGCAGTTCTTC. Its protein product is CASSLAEGMEQFF.

This clonotype was detected many times. The chain combines TRBV28 with TRBJ1-2; 10 bases line up with TRBD1. V lost 6 bases and J lost 2; bases outside the gene matches: 6. CDR1 is MDHEN and CDR2 is SYDVKM in the germline V gene. The CDR3 runs to 15 residues. The CDR3 sequence is CASSLPGQGNYGYTF. CDR3 coding DNA: TGTGCCAGCAGCCTCCCGGGACAGGGGAACTATGGCTACACCTTC.

This clonotype was detected a few times. The V gene is TRBV15, the J gene TRBJ1-4; no clear D gene. This CDR3 contains 12 residues. Trimming took 2 bases from V and 7 from J, leaving 5 bases between them. In germline, CDR1 is LNHNV, CDR2 YYDKDF (reference sequence). The CDR3 reads CATSRLGEKLFF. CDR3 DNA sequence: TGTGCCACCAGCAGATTGGGTGAAAAACTGTTTTTT.

This clonotype was observed at least ten times. This chain links TRBV7-3 with TRBJ2-1, with a possible D match to TRBD2 (6 bases). From germline, CDR1 is SGHTA and CDR2 FQGTGA. Trimming removed 6 bases from V and 4 bases from J, with 10 bases in between. The CDR3 is made up of 13 amino acids. The CDR3 DNA is TGTGCCAGCAGACAAAGCGGGTACAATGAGCAGTTCTTC. Its translation is CASRQSGYNEQFF.

This clonotype was detected many times. The chain links TRBV28 to TRBJ2-3; the match to TRBD2 covers 12 bases. Germline V CDR1 and CDR2: MDHEN, SYDVKM. The CDR3 extends over 15 amino acids. J lost 9 bases, V lost 6 bases, and 10 bases had no gene match. The CDR3 sequence: CASSSLAGGPGTQYF. CDR3 in DNA: TGTGCCAGCAGCAGCCTAGCGGGAGGGCCAGGGACGCAGTATTTT.

J is TRBJ2-6 and V is TRBV7-2, with 7 bases matching TRBD1. J was trimmed by 0 bases and V by 5 bases; bases with no gene match: 7. The CDR3 length is 17 residues. Germline CDR1 and CDR2: SGHTA and FQGNSA. CDR3 bases: TGTGCCAGCAGCCCGGACAGGATCTACTCTGGGGCCAACGTCCTGACTTTC. It encodes CASSPDRIYSGANVLTF.

This clonotype showed up just a few times. V gene TRBV20-1 combines with J gene TRBJ2-3; 10 nucleotides agree with TRBD2. Germline assignment: CDR1 DFQATT and CDR2 SNEGSKA (reference sequence). After removal of 5 bases from V and 0 bases from J, the junction contained 2 bases not matched to a gene. The CDR3 is 14 amino acids. CDR3 protein: CSAQLAGSTDTQYF. Here the CDR3 DNA reads TGCAGTGCTCAACTAGCGGGGAGCACAGATACGCAGTATTTT.

This clonotype appeared a few times. The gene calls are TRBV7-3 and TRBJ2-1; TRBD2 agrees at 7 bases. This CDR3 is built from 16 residues. V lost 5 bases and J lost 4; bases outside the gene matches: 11. From germline, CDR1 is SGHTA and CDR2 FQGTGA. The CDR3: CASSPSGAGVYNEQFF. The CDR3 DNA sequence: TGTGCCAGCAGCCCCAGTGGGGCGGGAGTTTACAATGAGCAGTTCTTC.

This clonotype has ten or more counts. V is TRBV12-3 or TRBV12-4 and J is TRBJ1-1, with D perhaps TRBD1 (6 bases). CDR3 length: 18 amino acids. V lost 3 bases and J lost 6, with 26 bases in between. CDR3 nucleotides: TGTGCCAGCAGTTTCTCGGTTGGATTGGGACAATCTTTCTCTGAAGCTTTCTTT. It translates to CASSFSVGLGQSFSEAFF.

This clonotype occurred many times. The V call is TRBV7-2, the J call TRBJ1-3; D call uncertain. This CDR3 has 11 amino acids. Germline V gene data show CDR1 as SGHTA and CDR2 as FQGNSA. V was clipped by 5 bases and J by 8 bases, with 7 bases between them. The CDR3 region is CASSPGDTIYF. CDR3 DNA: TGTGCCAGCAGCCCAGGAGACACCATATATTTT.

This clonotype came up many times. The chain links TRBV4-3 to TRBJ2-2, with D possibly TRBD2 on 6 matching bases. CDR1 and CDR2 from the germline V gene are LGHNA and YSLEER. Trimming shortened V by 0 bases and J by 4 bases, and 9 bases separated the two germline ends. CDR3 length equals 15 residues. CDR3 sequence (DNA): TGCGCCAGCAGCCAAGATCTCGGGAGCACCGGGGAGCTGTTTTTT. Its translation: CASSQDLGSTGELFF.

This clonotype was seen at least ten times. This chain joins TRBV3-1 and TRBJ1-1; D remains ambiguous. Looked up from germline, CDR1 is LGHDT and CDR2 is YNNKEL (reference sequence). V lost 1 base and J 1 base, leaving 7 bases between the germline ends. The CDR3 totals 14 residues. The CDR3 loop is CASSQVGQNTEAFF. CDR3 DNA: TGTGCCAGCAGCCAAGTAGGTCAGAACACTGAAGCTTTCTTT. The full variable domain, with the rest looked up from reference TRBV3-1 and TRBJ1-1, is DTAVSQTPKYLVTQMGNDKSIKCEQNLGHDTMYWYKQDSKKFLKIMFSYNNKELIINETVPNRFSPKSPDKAHLNLHINSLELGDSAVYFCASSQVGQNTEAFFGQGTRLTVV.

This clonotype was seen many times. J is TRBJ2-5 and V is TRBV2; 8 positions match TRBD1. The V segment lost 6 bases and the J segment 4 bases; nucleotides outside the gene matches: 13. Germline V gene lookup returns CDR1 SNHLY and CDR2 FYNNEI. The CDR3 has 16 amino acids. CDR3 bases: TGTGCCAGCAGGTGGGCCGGAGCAGGGGGCCTAGAGACCCAGTACTTC. Protein product: CASRWAGAGGLETQYF. Together with reference TRBV2 and TRBJ2-5, the CDR3 gives the full variable domain: EPEVTQTPSHQVTQMGQEVILRCVPISNHLYFYWYRQILGQKVEFLVSFYNNEISEKSEIFDDQFSVERPDGSNFTLKIRSTKLEDSAMYFCASRWAGAGGLETQYFGPGTRLLVL.

This clonotype was recorded at least ten times. The rearrangement uses TRBV5-1 and TRBJ2-3; 7 bases are a match to TRBD1. Germline loops: CDR1 SGHRS, CDR2 YFSETQ. The trim removed 3 bases at V and 0 bases at J, leaving 4 bases unmatched. The CDR3 is 15 amino acids. CDR3 amino acids: CASSSQGTSTDTQYF. DNA of the CDR3: TGCGCCAGCAGCTCACAGGGGACGAGCACAGATACGCAGTATTTT.

This clonotype appeared once. An end of the junction does not agree with germline; a read error may underlie this. The chain is built from TRBV6-1 and TRBJ1-5; D gene ambiguous. The germline V gene encodes CDR1 MNHNS and CDR2 SASEGT. The CDR3 runs to 13 residues. CDR3 DNA sequence: TGTGCCAGCAGGGAGAATAGCAATCAGCCCCGGCATTTT. It is translated as CASRENSNQPRHF.

This clonotype was seen many times. This rearrangement joins TRBV28 to TRBJ2-1, with TRBD1 as a possible D gene (5 bases). Germline-derived CDR1 and CDR2 are MDHEN and SYDVKM. The V end was cut by 1 base, the J end by 7 bases, with 17 bases between. The CDR3 spans 16 residues. DNA of the CDR3: TGTGCCAGCAGTTTATCCGGCCAGGGCATGGGGAATGAGCAGTTCTTC. This encodes CASSLSGQGMGNEQFF. Based on the CDR3 plus reference TRBV28 and TRBJ2-1, the full variable domain is DVKVTQSSRYLVKRTGEKVFLECVQDMDHENMFWYRQDPGLGLRLIYFSYDVKMKEKGDIPEGYSVSREKKERFSLILESASTNQTSMYLCASSLSGQGMGNEQFFGPGTRLTVL.